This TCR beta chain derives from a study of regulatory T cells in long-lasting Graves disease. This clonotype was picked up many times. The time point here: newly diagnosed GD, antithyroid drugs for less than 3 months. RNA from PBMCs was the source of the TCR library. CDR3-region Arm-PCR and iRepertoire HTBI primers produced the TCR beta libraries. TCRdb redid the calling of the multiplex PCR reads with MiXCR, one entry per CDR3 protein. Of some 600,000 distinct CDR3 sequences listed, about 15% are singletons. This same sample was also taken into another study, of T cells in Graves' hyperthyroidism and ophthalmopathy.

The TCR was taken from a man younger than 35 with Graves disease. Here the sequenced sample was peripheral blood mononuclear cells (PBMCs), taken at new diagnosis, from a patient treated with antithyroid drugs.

CDR3 in DNA: TGTGCCAGCAGTTGGCTTACTCTGGGGGGCGGTGTTAAAACCGGGGAGCTGTTTTTT. It is translated as CASSWLTLGGGVKTGELFF. The genes are TRBV12-3 or TRBV12-4 and TRBJ2-2; D could derive from TRBD1 or TRBD2 (6 bases each). The CDR3 consists of 19 residues. Trimming cost V 4 bases and J 5 bases, with 26 bases left between them.